A selection of T cell receptor beta chains follows, all from one sample in a study of sequential checkpoint blockade in melanoma. The table came from immunoSEQ multiplex PCR; TCRdb's copy has only in-frame clones and leaves some out. Among around 20,000 clones, roughly 80% were seen once, and the ten largest hold around 25%. The starting material was CD8+ T cells sorted from blood (inferred from file names), obtained from a patient given nivolumab and ipilimumab in sequence. The receptors here all came from a human donor with melanoma. The CDR3 runs from the conserved cysteine through the conserved F or W. The D gene is left open where the match is weak. Only some rows state a clone size, as once, few, many or a class for expanded clones.

TRBV6-5	12	NA	TRBJ2-7	NA	CASSPGAKEQYF	TGTGCCAGCAGTCCGGGAGCGAAAGAGCAGTACTTC
TRBV5-6	15	once	TRBJ2-1	TRBD2	CASSPAGTSSHEQFF	TGTGCCAGCAGCCCGGCCGGGACTAGCTCCCATGAGCAGTTCTTC
TRBV28	14	NA	TRBJ2-7	TRBD2	CASSLGLAGGEQYF	TGTGCCAGCAGTTTAGGACTAGCGGGTGGCGAGCAGTACTTC
TRBV19	15	NA	TRBJ2-5	NA	CASSIRGGRQETQYF	TGTGCCAGTAGTATTAGGGGGGGCAGACAAGAGACCCAGTACTTC
TRBV11-2	15	few	TRBJ1-1	TRBD1	CASSSTGPGDTEAFF	TGTGCCAGCAGCTCGACAGGGCCGGGGGACACTGAAGCTTTCTTT
TRBV28	14	NA	TRBJ2-7	TRBD2	CASSLAGVTYEQYF	TGTGCCAGCAGTTTAGCGGGAGTAACCTACGAGCAGTACTTC
TRBV28	12	NA	TRBJ2-7	NA	CASSSPPYEQYF	TGTGCCAGCAGTTCCCCTCCTTACGAGCAGTACTTC
TRBV7-7	15	NA	TRBJ2-7	TRBD1	CASSWGQGDTYEQYF	TGTGCTAGCAGCTGGGGACAGGGGGACACCTACGAGCAGTACTTC
TRBV9	18	NA	TRBJ2-3	TRBD1	CASSVGGSPQGATDTQYF	TGTGCCAGCAGCGTAGGGGGCTCCCCTCAGGGGGCCACAGATACGCAGTATTTT
TRBV5-4	14	NA	TRBJ2-7	TRBD2	CASSDLAGEYEQYF	TGTGCCAGCAGTGACTTAGCGGGAGAGTACGAGCAGTACTTC
TRBV4-3	14	NA	TRBJ2-5	NA	CASSQDSLEETQYF	TGCGCCAGCAGCCAAGATTCCCTTGAGGAGACCCAGTACTTC
TRBV2	15	once	TRBJ2-5	NA	CASSAVLRPQGTQYF	TGTGCCAGCAGCGCCGTTTTGCGGCCCCAAGGGACCCAGTACTTC
TRBV11-2	15	NA	TRBJ2-2	TRBD1	CASSLGTGNTGELFF	TGTGCCAGCAGCTTAGGGACAGGGAACACCGGGGAGCTGTTTTTT
TRBV27	16	NA	TRBJ2-7	TRBD2	CASSLLAGALSYEQYF	TGTGCCAGCAGTTTATTAGCGGGGGCCCTATCCTACGAGCAGTACTTC
TRBV18	16	NA	TRBJ2-1	TRBD2	CASSNPSGRSDNEQFF	TGTGCCAGCTCGAACCCTAGCGGGAGGAGTGACAATGAGCAGTTCTTC
TRBV19	15	few	TRBJ1-5	TRBD1	CASSPDRVGNQPQHF	TGTGCCAGTAGCCCCGACAGGGTTGGCAATCAGCCCCAGCATTTT
TRBV7-2	15	NA	TRBJ2-7	NA	CASSWGGAPSYEQYF	TGTGCCAGCAGCTGGGGGGGGGCACCATCCTACGAGCAGTACTTC
TRBV15	14	NA	TRBJ2-7	TRBD2	CATSTTSGTYEQYF	TGTGCCACCAGCACGACTAGCGGGACCTACGAGCAGTACTTC
TRBV4-1	14	NA	TRBJ2-7	TRBD2	CASSPGTSNHEQYF	TGCGCCAGCAGCCCCGGGACTAGCAATCACGAGCAGTACTTC
TRBV5-4	13	NA	TRBJ2-1	NA	CASLGDSYNEQFF	TGTGCCAGCCTAGGGGACTCCTACAATGAGCAGTTCTTC
TRBV5-1	13	NA	TRBJ2-7	NA	CASSETYGYEQYF	TGCGCCAGCAGCGAGACTTACGGGTACGAGCAGTACTTC
TRBV7-9	14	NA	TRBJ2-7	TRBD1	CASSLVDRRYEQYF	TGTGCCAGCAGCTTAGTGGACAGGCGATACGAGCAGTACTTC
TRBV6-5	15	NA	TRBJ2-1	TRBD1	CASSYGGTGVDEQFF	TGTGCCAGCAGTTACGGAGGGACAGGGGTGGATGAGCAGTTCTTC
TRBV6-1	14	NA	TRBJ1-2	NA	CASSGLGASYGYTF	TGTGCCAGCAGTGGACTGGGGGCGAGCTATGGCTACACCTTC
TRBV5-1	19	NA	TRBJ2-7	TRBD2	CASSLAGLAGGPKQGEQYF	TGCGCCAGCAGCTTGGCTGGGCTAGCGGGAGGGCCTAAGCAGGGTGAGCAGTACTTC
TRBV9	16	NA	TRBJ2-1	TRBD2	CASSGLGLAVYNEQFF	TGTGCCAGCAGCGGATTAGGACTAGCAGTATACAATGAGCAGTTCTTC
TRBV6-4	15	medium-sized	TRBJ2-1	TRBD2	CASSELAGDYNEQFF	TGTGCCAGCAGTGAGCTAGCGGGGGACTACAATGAGCAGTTCTTC
TRBV4-1	16	medium-sized	TRBJ2-1	TRBD2	CASSQATGGTYNEQFF	TGCGCCAGCAGCCAAGCTACGGGGGGAACCTACAATGAGCAGTTCTTC
TRBV7-2	13	NA	TRBJ1-2	NA	CASSLDRDYGYTF	TGTGCCAGCAGCTTAGACAGGGATTATGGCTACACCTTC
TRBV6-6	14	few	TRBJ1-5	NA	CASWERGASQPQHF	TGTGCCAGTTGGGAGCGGGGGGCTAGTCAGCCCCAGCATTTT
TRBV27	13	NA	TRBJ2-5	TRBD1	CASSSRQGETQYF	TGTGCCAGCAGTTCCCGACAGGGAGAGACCCAGTACTTC
TRBV5-4	12	NA	TRBJ1-2	TRBD1	CASSLSGGGYTF	TGTGCCAGCAGCTTGTCAGGGGGTGGCTACACCTTC
TRBV27	14	NA	TRBJ2-7	TRBD1	CASSLSQGVRKQYF	TGTGCCAGCAGTTTATCCCAGGGGGTAAGGAAGCAGTACTTC
TRBV4-1	11	NA	TRBJ2-3	NA	CASSLADTQYF	TGCGCCAGCAGCCTAGCCGATACGCAGTATTTT
TRBV2	14	few	TRBJ2-7	TRBD2	CASSEIAGSYEQYF	TGTGCCAGCAGTGAAATAGCGGGCAGCTACGAGCAGTACTTC
TRBV7-6	16	NA	TRBJ2-2	TRBD2	CASSPGLAGVSGELFF	TGTGCCAGCAGCCCGGGACTAGCGGGAGTTTCCGGGGAGCTGTTTTTT
TRBV4-3	17	NA	TRBJ2-1	NA	CASSQVLYGSEGEKQFF	TGCGCCAGCAGCCAAGTTCTATACGGGTCCGAGGGAGAAAAGCAGTTCTTC
TRBV11-3	15	NA	TRBJ1-1	NA	CASSVKYGENTEAFF	TGTGCCAGCAGTGTGAAATACGGGGAGAACACTGAAGCTTTCTTT
TRBV4-2	14	NA	TRBJ2-7	TRBD1	CASSVRDRVIEQYF	TGTGCCAGCAGCGTCCGGGACAGGGTAATCGAGCAGTACTTC
TRBV6-5	15	NA	TRBJ1-5	TRBD1	CASSIQGTSNQPQHF	TGTGCCAGCAGTATACAGGGGACCAGCAATCAGCCCCAGCATTTT
TRBV5-1	13	NA	TRBJ1-1	TRBD1	CASSLVQGAEAFF	TGCGCCAGCAGCTTGGTGCAGGGGGCTGAAGCTTTCTTT
TRBV15	17	NA	TRBJ2-7	TRBD2	CATSSGRGELAVYEQYF	TGTGCCACCAGCAGCGGGCGTGGGGAACTAGCGGTCTACGAGCAGTACTTC
TRBV5-1	15	NA	TRBJ1-2	TRBD1	CASRDRAIDKYGYTF	TGCGCCAGCCGGGACAGGGCTATCGATAAATATGGCTACACCTTC
TRBV5-1	14	NA	TRBJ2-5	NA	CAFPGQGFCETQYF	TGCGCCTTCCCCGGCCAGGGATTTTGCGAGACCCAGTACTTC
TRBV2	14	NA	TRBJ2-7	NA	CASSVFSGAYEQYF	TGTGCCAGCAGTGTGTTTAGCGGAGCCTACGAGCAGTACTTC
TRBV9	16	NA	TRBJ1-5	TRBD1	CASSVGGGGSNQPQHF	TGTGCCAGCAGCGTCGGAGGGGGCGGGAGCAATCAGCCCCAGCATTTT
TRBV27	14	NA	TRBJ2-5	NA	CASSLRPRVETQYF	TGTGCCAGCAGTTTACGCCCTCGGGTAGAGACCCAGTACTTC
TRBV29-1	13	NA	TRBJ2-5	NA	CSVVAESQETQYF	TGCAGCGTTGTAGCGGAGAGCCAAGAGACCCAGTACTTC
TRBV7-9	14	NA	TRBJ2-7	NA	CASSLQTVSYEQYF	TGTGCCAGCAGCCTTCAGACAGTCTCCTACGAGCAGTACTTC
TRBV2	12	NA	TRBJ1-4	NA	CASRRGQLKLFF	TGTGCCAGCAGGAGAGGACAATTGAAACTGTTTTTT
TRBV5-1	15	NA	TRBJ2-2	NA	CASSLGVPGTGELFF	TGCGCCAGCAGCTTGGGGGTACCGGGGACCGGGGAGCTGTTTTTT
TRBV28	16	NA	TRBJ2-3	NA	CASSPHLRGGADTQYF	TGTGCCAGCAGTCCCCACTTGCGGGGTGGGGCGGATACGCAGTATTTT
TRBV27	14	NA	TRBJ1-1	NA	CASSFLGGYTEAFF	TGTGCCAGCAGTTTTTTAGGCGGATACACTGAAGCTTTCTTT
TRBV6-1	17	NA	TRBJ1-1	NA	CASSEGGLVFLGTEAFF	TGTGCCAGCAGTGAAGGAGGTCTGGTCTTCCTCGGGACTGAAGCTTTCTTT